The 15 T cell receptor beta chains reported below all come from one sample, sequenced in a study of blood T cell repertoires in COVID-19. Generated by immunoSEQ multiplex PCR, the TCRdb table keeps only in-frame clones and is missing some. The sample consists of approximately 300,000 clones, 90% of them appearing once. Sample: peripheral blood. These receptors were collected from a woman in her forties with acute or convalescent COVID-19.

This chain joins TRBV4-1 and TRBJ1-5; TRBD1 agrees at 8 bases. V lost 3 bases to trimming and J lost 4 bases; unmatched junction nucleotides: 5. The CDR3 has 15 residues. Germline loops: CDR1 MGHRA, CDR2 YSYEKL. CDR3 in amino acids: CASSQGDRSNQPQHF. CDR3 nucleotides: TGCGCCAGCAGCCAGGGGGACAGGTCGAATCAGCCCCAGCATTTT.

The sample holds one count of this clone. This chain uses TRBV6-5 with TRBJ1-2; 11 nucleotides line up with TRBD1. The CDR3 spans 15 residues. After removal of 6 bases from V and 4 bases from J, the junction contained 7 bases not matched to a gene. The germline gives CDR1 MNHEY, CDR2 SVGAGI. The CDR3 DNA sequence: TGTGCCAGCAGGACGGGGACAGGGGGGGCCTATGGCTACACCTTC. It specifies CASRTGTGGAYGYTF.

Only one count was recorded for this clone. The J gene is TRBJ1-2, the V gene TRBV4-1; TRBD1 matches at 8 bases. Germline V gene lookup returns CDR1 MGHRA and CDR2 YSYEKL. V shed 3 bases, J shed 3 bases, and the junction held 9 bases outside the gene matches. CDR3 length: 16 residues. CDR3 sequence reads: CASSHPGTGRDYGYTF. CDR3 DNA sequence: TGCGCCAGCAGCCACCCCGGGACAGGTAGGGACTATGGCTACACCTTC.

This sequence joins TRBV4-1 and TRBJ2-1; D unclear. Germline V gene data show CDR1 as MGHRA and CDR2 as YSYEKL. The CDR3 sequence is 14 residues long. With 4 bases removed from V and 5 bases from J, the gap between germline ends came to 12 bases. The CDR3 here is CASSLRSADNEQFF. The CDR3 region has the DNA TGCGCCAGCAGCCTAAGAAGCGCAGACAATGAGCAGTTCTTC.

The chain links TRBV4-1 to TRBJ1-1; TRBD1 matches at 8 bases. J was trimmed by 7 bases and V by 1 base; bases with no gene match: 5. Germline values: CDR1 MGHRA, CDR2 YSYEKL. The CDR3 extends over 14 amino acids. CDR3 in DNA: TGCGCCAGCAGCCAAGTGACAGGGGCGGATGAAGCTTTCTTT. Its protein is CASSQVTGADEAFF.

This rearrangement joins TRBV27 to TRBJ1-1; D is possibly TRBD1 (5 bases). CDR1 and CDR2 (germline): MNHEY, SMNVEV (reference sequence). V lost 5 bases, J lost 7 bases, and 14 bases lay in between. This CDR3 spans 13 amino acids. The CDR3 DNA is TGTGCCAGCAGTCCCGGACAAGGTTATGAAGCTTTCTTT. Its protein product is CASSPGQGYEAFF.

The chain has TRBV30 and TRBJ1-1; TRBD1 agrees at 7 bases. Trimming cost V 5 bases and J 5 bases; bases outside gene matches: 8. The CDR3 length is 13 residues. The germline V gene encodes CDR1 GTSNPN and CDR2 SVGIG (reference sequence). This CDR3 reads CAWETGVGTEAFF. The CDR3 DNA is TGTGCCTGGGAAACAGGGGTAGGAACTGAAGCTTTCTTT.

This chain connects TRBV27 to TRBJ1-2; perhaps TRBD1 as D (6 bases). V shed 4 bases and J shed 4 bases, with 19 bases lying between them. Germline V lookup: CDR1 MNHEY, CDR2 SMNVEV (reference sequence). CDR3 length equals 16 residues. This CDR3 is CASSSQGPGTPYGYTF. The CDR3 DNA is TGTGCCAGCAGTTCACAAGGGCCTGGGACACCCTATGGCTACACCTTC.

This chain connects TRBV2 to TRBJ2-3, with a tentative D call TRBD2 (6 bases). This CDR3 region has 16 residues. V was trimmed by 6 bases and J by 0 bases, leaving 16 bases between them. Germline CDR1 and CDR2: SNHLY and FYNNEI. CDR3 in DNA: TGTGCCAGCAGAGCCACGGGACTGTCTAGCACAGATACGCAGTATTTT. Amino acid sequence: CASRATGLSSTDTQYF.

In this sample, this clone turned up a few times. The J gene is TRBJ2-2, the V gene TRBV7-3, with a tentative D call TRBD1 (6 bases). Trimming removed 5 bases at V and 0 bases at J, with 10 bases between. The CDR3 is made up of 15 amino acids. In germline, CDR1 is SGHTA, CDR2 FQGTGA. This CDR3 reads CASSPQGTNTGELFF. The CDR3 nucleotides read TGTGCCAGCAGCCCCCAGGGGACGAACACCGGGGAGCTGTTTTTT.

The chain is built from TRBV11-3 and TRBJ2-1, with a possible D match to TRBD2 (6 bases). Trimming shortened V by 5 bases and J by 3 bases, and 20 bases separated the two germline ends. This CDR3 is 17 amino acids long. Germline-derived CDR1 and CDR2 are SGHNT and YENEEA. The CDR3 spells CASSEKLQGGLYNEQFF. The CDR3 coding sequence is TGTGCCAGCAGCGAGAAATTGCAGGGAGGCCTCTACAATGAGCAGTTCTTC.

This clone was observed a single time. V gene TRBV30 combines with J gene TRBJ1-5; D might be TRBD1 (5 bases). CDR1 is GTSNPN and CDR2 is SVGIG in the germline V gene (reference sequence). Between the trimmed V and J ends, which lost 4 bases and 3 bases, there was a span of 13 bases. CDR3 length: 14 residues. Here the CDR3 reads CAWTAVGPNQPQHF. The CDR3 nucleotides are TGTGCCTGGACCGCCGTGGGGCCCAATCAGCCCCAGCATTTT.

This chain uses TRBV5-4 with TRBJ2-5; D is ambiguous. Germline V gene lookup returns CDR1 SGHNT and CDR2 YYREEE (reference sequence). This CDR3 has 13 residues. V shed 0 bases and J shed 4 bases, with 7 bases lying between them. The CDR3 sequence: CASSLAIGETQYF. For the CDR3, the DNA is TGTGCCAGCAGCTTGGCCATCGGAGAGACCCAGTACTTC.

The chain combines TRBV27 with TRBJ2-3; D unresolved. The CDR3 extends over 10 amino acids. Germline CDR1 and CDR2: MNHEY and SMNVEV (reference sequence). Trimming removed 8 bases from V and 5 bases from J, with 5 bases in between. The CDR3 region is CASPRDTQYF. The CDR3 bases are TGTGCCAGCCCCCGAGATACGCAGTATTTT.

The chain uses TRBV5-1 and TRBJ2-1; TRBD2 aligns across 8 bases. Losses at the gene ends were 6 bases for V and 4 bases for J; bases not matched to a gene: 12. The CDR3 loop spans 16 amino acids. Germline lookup yields CDR1 SGHRS and CDR2 YFSETQ. CDR3 protein: CASIPTAGATYNEQFF. As DNA, the CDR3 is TGCGCCAGCATCCCTACAGCGGGGGCCACTTACAATGAGCAGTTCTTC. The whole variable domain, filled in from reference TRBV5-1 and TRBJ2-1, reads KAGVTQTPRYLIKTRGQQVTLSCSPISGHRSVSWYQQTPGQGLQFLFEYFSETQRNKGNFPGRFSGRQFSNSRSEMNVSTLELGDSALYLCASIPTAGATYNEQFFGPGTRLTVL.